This TCR beta chain stems from a study of regulatory T cells in long-lasting Graves disease. Background on the study: Patients newly diagnosed with Graves' had been on antithyroid drugs for under 3 months. Regarding the study as a whole: Researchers examined only peripheral blood and not thyroid tissue. Gene preferences differed: TRBV28, TRBJ1-2, TRBJ2-5 in persistent cases.

The time point: newly diagnosed GD, antithyroid drugs for less than 3 months. Isolated PBMC RNA provided the starting material for the TCR library. V was trimmed by 1 base and J by 7 bases, leaving 13 bases between them. Looked up from germline, CDR1 is SGHTA and CDR2 is FQGNSA. CDR3 length: 14 residues. Building of the TCR beta libraries involved iRepertoire HTBI primers and Arm-PCR of CDR3 regions. TCRdb fed the multiplex PCR reads into MiXCR, producing one record per CDR3 protein. The sample has roughly 500,000 distinct CDR3 sequences; 12% to 15% are singletons. This clonotype was observed many times. The target antigen is unknown. The same sample was also studied in work on T cells in Graves' hyperthyroidism and ophthalmopathy. That source adds: The study used the HTBI primer set for a first-round RT-PCR of the TCR CDR3.

This clonotype originated in a woman between 45 and 60 years old with Graves disease. The chain has TRBV7-2 and TRBJ2-5; D is unclear. This sample comprised peripheral blood mononuclear cells (PBMCs), obtained at new diagnosis, from a patient treated with antithyroid drugs. This chain's CDR3 is CASSLVYTSVTQYF. CDR3 nucleotide sequence: TGTGCCAGCAGCTTAGTTTATACCTCGGTGACCCAGTACTTC. The whole variable domain, filled in from reference TRBV7-2 and TRBJ2-5, reads GAGVSQSPSNKVTEKGKDVELRCDPISGHTALYWYRQSLGQGLEFLIYFQGNSAPDKSGLPSDRFSAERTGGSVSTLTIQRTQQEDSAVYLCASSLVYTSVTQYFGPGTRLLVL.